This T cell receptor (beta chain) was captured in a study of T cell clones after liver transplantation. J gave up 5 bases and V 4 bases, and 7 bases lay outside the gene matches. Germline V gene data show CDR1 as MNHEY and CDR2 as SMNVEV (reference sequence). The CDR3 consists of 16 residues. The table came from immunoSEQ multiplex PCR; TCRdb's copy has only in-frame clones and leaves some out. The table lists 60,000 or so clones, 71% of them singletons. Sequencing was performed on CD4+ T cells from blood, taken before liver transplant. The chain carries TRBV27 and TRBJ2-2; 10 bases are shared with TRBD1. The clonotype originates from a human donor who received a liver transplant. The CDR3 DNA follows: TGTGCCAGCAGTTCTCGACAGGGGGCGCGAACCGGGGAGCTGTTTTTT. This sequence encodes CASSSRQGARTGELFF.